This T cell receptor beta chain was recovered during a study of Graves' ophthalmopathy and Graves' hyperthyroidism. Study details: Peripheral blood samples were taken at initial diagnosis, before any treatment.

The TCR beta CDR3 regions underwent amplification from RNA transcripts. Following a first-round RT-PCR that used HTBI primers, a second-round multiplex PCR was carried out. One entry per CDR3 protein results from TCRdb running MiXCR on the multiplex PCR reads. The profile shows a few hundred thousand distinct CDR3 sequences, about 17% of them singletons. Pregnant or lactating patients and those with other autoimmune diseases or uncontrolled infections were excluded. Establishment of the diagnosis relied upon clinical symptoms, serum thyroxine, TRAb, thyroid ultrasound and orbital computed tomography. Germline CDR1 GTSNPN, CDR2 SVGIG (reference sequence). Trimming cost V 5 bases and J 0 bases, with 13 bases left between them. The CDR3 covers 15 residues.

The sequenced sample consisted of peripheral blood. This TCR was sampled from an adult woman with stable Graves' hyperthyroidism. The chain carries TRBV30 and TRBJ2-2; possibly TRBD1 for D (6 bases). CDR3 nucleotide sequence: TGTGCCTGGGAGCCCAGGACAGCGAACACCGGGGAGCTGTTTTTT. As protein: CAWEPRTANTGELFF.